The present T cell receptor beta chain was sequenced within a study of cytomegalovirus exposure and HLA in healthy donors. Study-level results: Across HLA loci, a later analysis found differing TCR association rates, with DRB1 most and HLA-C fewest. Most subjects' HLA-A and HLA-B alleles were reportedly predicted from TCR beta sequences.

On this clone: Antigen specificity is unknown.

In germline, CDR1 is KGHSH, CDR2 LQKENI. Unmatched junction bases numbered 7, after V lost 4 bases and J lost 4 bases. The CDR3 runs 15 residues. The PCR was carried out with 60 Vbeta primers and 13 Jbeta primers. This table comes from immunoSEQ multiplex PCR, and its TCRdb copy is limited to in-frame clones, with some not included. The data contain under 200,000 clones, around 76% of them singletons. The chain uses TRBV18 and TRBJ1-1; 9 nucleotides match TRBD1. Sequenced: PBMCs. This TCR was recovered from a girl aged 10-17 years in good health and CMV-seropositive. The CDR3 reads CASSLYRGRITEAFF. The CDR3 nucleotides are TGTGCCAGCTCACTTTACAGGGGGCGAATCACTGAAGCTTTCTTT. Looking up the rest from reference TRBV18 and TRBJ1-1 gives the full variable domain: NAGVMQNPRHLVRRRGQEARLRCSPMKGHSHVYWYRQLPEEGLKFMVYLQKENIIDESGMPKERFSAEFPKEGPSILRIQQVVRGDSAAYFCASSLYRGRITEAFFGQGTRLTVV.